This T cell receptor (beta chain) stems from a study of cytomegalovirus exposure and HLA in healthy donors. Germline CDR1 SEHNR, CDR2 FQNEAQ (reference sequence). Trimming removed 6 bases at V and 2 bases at J, with 8 bases between. This CDR3 is 12 amino acids long. General study findings and limits: In a later analysis, TCR beta V- and J-gene trimming showed a link to a missense DCLRE1C variant. The authors reported that TCR beta sequences could predict HLA-A and HLA-B alleles. These predictions were accurate for most subjects in the first cohort. Prior analysis indicated that the majority of TCR beta V segments exhibited productivity approximately 87% or approximately 30% of the time. In all likelihood, a cluster of highly shared sequence variants was a sequencing artifact.

This clone has a single count. Its antigen remains unidentified. PCR involved 60 Vbeta and 13 Jbeta primers. Produced via immunoSEQ multiplex PCR; TCRdb's table is partial and in-frame only. Found here are 180,000 or so clones, around 78% of them singletons; the top ten hold 0.7% to 0.8%. The chain carries TRBV7-9 and TRBJ2-7; D is uncertain. Sequencing used PBMCs. The receptor's source is a female donor in good health and CMV-seronegative. The CDR3 nucleotides are TGTGCCAGCAGTCAGGTCACCTACGAGCAGTACTTC. Its protein is CASSQVTYEQYF.